Below, one T cell receptor (beta chain) is given with its context. The repertoire was sequenced with immunoSEQ multiplex PCR; TCRdb's copy has only in-frame clones and lacks some. The table lists some 77,000 clones, approximately 86% of them singletons. Germline V gene data show CDR1 as MNHNS and CDR2 as SASEGT. This CDR3 has 17 residues. J was trimmed by 6 bases and V by 2 bases; bases with no gene match: 10. This record belongs to a study of radiotherapy plus CTLA-4 blockade in lung cancer. Study-level information: For roughly 19% of patients, objective responses occurred, and about 33% had disease control.

This clonotype originated in a human donor with non-small cell lung cancer who had a partial response to radiotherapy plus ipilimumab. This chain joins TRBV6-1 and TRBJ1-5, with 10 bases lining up with TRBD1. Sequencing used peripheral blood, obtained from a patient treated with radiotherapy plus ipilimumab. The CDR3 loop reads CASSEWDRGLLGQPQHF. For the CDR3, the DNA is TGTGCCAGCAGTGAATGGGACAGGGGTTTATTGGGTCAGCCCCAGCATTTT.